This TCR beta chain derives from a study of regulatory T cells in long-lasting Graves disease. Study conclusions and caveats: TRBV28, TRBJ1-2 and TRBJ2-5 were segments that persistent disease favored. Peripheral blood was the sole material, not thyroid tissue.

To note about this clonotype: The target antigen is unknown.

With iRepertoire HTBI primers and Arm-PCR of CDR3 regions, TCR beta libraries were built. TCRdb reprocessed the multiplex PCR reads via MiXCR and lists one record per CDR3 protein. The repertoire includes over 450,000 distinct CDR3 sequences, about a fifth of them detected once, and approximately 6.4% sits in the top ten. Noted time point: persistent/refractory GD, antithyroid drugs over 5 years with positive TRAb. TCR sequences were obtained from RNA taken from PBMCs. Peripheral blood, approximately 9 milliliters of it, was drawn into EDTA tubes. This CDR3 spans 15 amino acids. The junction had 4 bases not matched to a gene; V was cut back by 0 bases and J by 5 bases. Looked up from germline, CDR1 is SGHVS and CDR2 is FQNEAQ.

The sequencing here drew on peripheral blood mononuclear cells (PBMCs), taken when the disease was refractory, from a patient treated with antithyroid drugs. This chain connects TRBV7-8 to TRBJ1-5; 7 nucleotides align to TRBD1. This TCR was sampled from a female donor with Graves disease. In DNA form, the CDR3 reads TGTGCCAGCAGCTTAGCAGAGGGGACAGATCAGCCCCAGCATTTT. This sequence encodes CASSLAEGTDQPQHF.